The entry below gives a single T cell receptor beta chain sequence along with its context. This entry belongs to a study of cytomegalovirus exposure and HLA in healthy donors. Trimming removed 2 bases from V and 5 bases from J, with 13 bases in between. Per the germline V gene, CDR1 is SGDLS and CDR2 is YYNGEE. The CDR3 covers 15 residues. Researchers ran the PCR with 60 Vbeta and 13 Jbeta primers. Profiled with immunoSEQ multiplex PCR; TCRdb holds only in-frame clones, not every one. The sample comprises 35,000 to 50,000 clones, almost 70% of which are singletons, and roughly 3.7% rests with the top ten. The donors gave bone marrow, and they were healthy.

The rearrangement uses TRBV9 and TRBJ1-4; tentatively, D is TRBD1 (5 bases). The TCR was taken from a man aged 40-49 years in good health and CMV-seronegative. The specimen sequenced was PBMCs. The CDR3 sequence is CASSVGGTVNEKLFF. The CDR3 DNA sequence: TGTGCCAGCAGCGTCGGGGGGACGGTGAATGAAAAACTGTTTTTT.